This T cell receptor beta chain was profiled in a study of cytomegalovirus exposure and HLA in healthy donors. The junction had 0 bases not matched to a gene; V was cut back by 4 bases and J by 0 bases. The CDR3 extends over 13 amino acids. Per germline, CDR1 MNHEY and CDR2 SMNVEV (reference sequence). Primers included in the PCR were 60 Vbeta and 13 Jbeta primers. The table came from immunoSEQ multiplex PCR; TCRdb's copy has only in-frame clones and leaves some out. The sample carries about 87,000 clones, approximately 69% recorded once. Specimen: PBMCs. The clonotype was recovered from a man aged 25 to 40 in good health and CMV-seropositive. V is TRBV27 and J is TRBJ2-7; TRBD1 matches at 7 bases. CDR3 protein: CASSWDSSYEQYF. CDR3 nucleotides: TGTGCCAGCAGTTGGGACAGCTCCTACGAGCAGTACTTC.